This T cell receptor (beta chain) emerged from a study of CD8+ T cells in alopecia areata. The study, taken as a whole, reports: More clonal than normal scalp was lesional scalp, particularly alopecia totalis/universalis. Mice showed TCR sharing more clearly than patients did, possibly owing to HLA. Resident alphabeta T-cell populations of normal skin are likewise subject to sequencing in scalp samples.

Sequencing relied on a cDNA template that was reverse transcribed from extracted RNA. This table comes from immunoSEQ multiplex PCR, and its TCRdb copy is limited to in-frame clones, with some not included. The sample records tens of thousands of clones, 51% being singletons. Turning to this clone: The antigen is unknown.

Punch biopsies of lesional scalp, plus peripheral blood, were taken from alopecia areata patients. V lost 11 bases and J lost 5; bases outside the gene matches: 11. This CDR3 spans 13 amino acids. Germline V gene lookup returns CDR1 SNHLY and CDR2 FYNNEI. The sequence came from a human donor with alopecia areata. The chain couples TRBV2 to TRBJ1-1; 7 bases fit TRBD1. Sequencing was carried out using NKG2D-high CD8+ T cells sorted from blood. The CDR3 reads CALRQGGDTEAFF. CDR3 nucleotides: TGTGCCCTTCGACAGGGAGGGGATACTGAAGCTTTCTTT.